These T cell receptor beta chains were read from a single sample in a study of PD-1 blockade in classical Hodgkin lymphoma. Here immunoSEQ multiplex PCR was the method, and the copy in TCRdb shows in-frame clones only, minus some. The sample consists of about 110,000 clones, about 89% of them appearing once. Sequencing used peripheral blood mononuclear cells (PBMCs), obtained before the second cycle of nivolumab. These TCRs come from a human donor with classical Hodgkin lymphoma. The conserved cysteine and the conserved F or W are not part of the CDR3 here. The order of the fields is clone size, J gene, V gene, CDR3 protein. Clone size, where shown, is once, few, many, or a class for clones that have expanded.

size: -
J: TRBJ1-2
V: TRBV6-5
CDR3: ASTSADRVYGYT

size: -
J: TRBJ1-3
V: TRBV6-5
CDR3: ASSLLEGNTIY

size: -
J: TRBJ2-1
V: TRBV10-3
CDR3: AMSSGGSSYNEQF

size: few
J: TRBJ1-2
V: TRBV27
CDR3: ASSFGQGSYT

size: -
J: TRBJ1-1
V: TRBV15
CDR3: ATSRGVTEAF

size: -
J: TRBJ2-1
V: TRBV19
CDR3: ATNGLAGGLGEQF

size: -
J: TRBJ2-4
V: TRBV18
CDR3: ASSPGINIQY

size: -
J: TRBJ2-7
V: TRBV18
CDR3: ASSPRDSSYEQY

size: -
J: TRBJ1-1
V: TRBV6-6
CDR3: ASSTYGAAMNTEAF

size: once
J: TRBJ1-1
V: TRBV5-4
CDR3: ASSFGQGRGNTEAF

size: -
J: TRBJ2-7
V: TRBV7-9
CDR3: ASSLQGADEQY

size: -
J: TRBJ2-7
V: TRBV4-2
CDR3: ASSQVGLGPDYEQY

size: -
J: TRBJ1-2
V: TRBV30
CDR3: AWTTGANYGYT

size: once
J: TRBJ2-4
V: TRBV14
CDR3: ASSQAIGAAKNIQY

size: few
J: TRBJ2-7
V: TRBV7-9
CDR3: ASSLPPGEGLYEQY

size: -
J: TRBJ2-1
V: TRBV10-3
CDR3: AISETGTSNEQF

size: -
J: TRBJ1-4
V: TRBV19
CDR3: ASSMSGMTYATNEKLF

size: -
J: TRBJ2-1
V: TRBV6-4
CDR3: ASSDGGSYNEQF

size: -
J: TRBJ1-1
V: TRBV5-4
CDR3: ASSSEMEAF

size: -
J: TRBJ2-2
V: TRBV6-6
CDR3: ASSYYVRTGELF

size: -
J: TRBJ1-3
V: TRBV19
CDR3: ASSPVGVSGNTIY

size: -
J: TRBJ2-7
V: TRBV7-2
CDR3: ASSLGRGYEQY

size: -
J: TRBJ1-3
V: TRBV6-6
CDR3: ASRAGTGDGNTIY

size: few
J: TRBJ1-4
V: TRBV25-1
CDR3: ASSGPATNEKLF

size: -
J: TRBJ1-1
V: TRBV27
CDR3: ASTALTRSENTEAF

size: -
J: TRBJ2-7
V: TRBV6-5
CDR3: ASRPSGTSYEQY

size: once
J: TRBJ2-7
V: TRBV2
CDR3: ASGLDPLAGDYEQY

size: -
J: TRBJ2-5
V: TRBV19
CDR3: ASSIGRETQY

size: -
J: TRBJ1-1
V: TRBV18
CDR3: ASSPARGQGTEAF

size: -
J: TRBJ2-2
V: TRBV5-1
CDR3: ASSLKQGRTGELF

size: -
J: TRBJ2-2
V: TRBV28
CDR3: ASSFGGSVVGELF

size: -
J: TRBJ2-5
V: TRBV7-9
CDR3: ASSLVAGGRGETQY

size: -
J: TRBJ2-7
V: TRBV19
CDR3: ASTPGTGAYEQY

size: -
J: TRBJ2-3
V: TRBV7-2
CDR3: ASSRSKGLATDTQY

size: -
J: TRBJ1-1
V: TRBV6-5
CDR3: ASRRNRPANTEAF

size: -
J: TRBJ1-2
V: TRBV21-1
CDR3: ASSRGYT

size: -
J: TRBJ2-1
V: TRBV18
CDR3: ASSPHEGSEQF

size: -
J: TRBJ2-4
V: TRBV7-9
CDR3: ASSPGGGNLAKNIQY

size: -
J: TRBJ2-4
V: TRBV11-2
CDR3: ASNQRDRGRDIQY

size: -
J: TRBJ2-7
V: TRBV2
CDR3: ARGTSGRTYEQY

size: -
J: TRBJ2-7
V: TRBV27
CDR3: ASRLGRSHEQY

size: -
J: TRBJ2-7
V: TRBV28
CDR3: ASSLFPRGGYEQY

size: -
J: TRBJ1-1
V: TRBV10-3
CDR3: AIREDSMNTEAF

size: -
J: TRBJ2-7
V: TRBV29-1
CDR3: SVVGQGAVEQY